These 21 T cell receptor beta chains originate from one sample sequenced in a study of blood T cells in healthy people across ages. A sample-barcoded 5' primer and a J-beta primer mix were used in a second PCR of roughly 7 to 11 cycles. From the 5' RACE reads, TCRdb called clonotypes with MiXCR, one entry per CDR3 protein. The table shows about 1.4 million distinct CDR3 sequences, with roughly 60% occurring only once. The sequenced sample was blood. All receptors come from a man aged 18 to 35 in good health.

Only one count was recorded for this clonotype. The rearrangement uses TRBV3-1 and TRBJ2-1; 8 positions agree with TRBD1. Germline CDR1 and CDR2: LGHDT and YNNKEL (reference sequence). V shed 4 bases, J shed 6 bases, and the junction held 11 bases outside the gene matches. This CDR3 region has 16 residues. In DNA form, the CDR3 reads TGTGCCAGCAGCCGAACGGGACAGGTCAGCGGCAATGAGCAGTTCTTC. Its protein is CASSRTGQVSGNEQFF.

V is TRBV5-5 and J is TRBJ1-5, with 7 bases that match TRBD1. The trim removed 4 bases at V and 5 bases at J, leaving 6 bases unmatched. CDR3 size: 14 residues. Germline V gene data show CDR1 as SGHKS and CDR2 as YYEKEE (reference sequence). CDR3 bases: TGTGCCAGCAGCGGAACAGGGGTGGATCAGCCCCAGCATTTT. Amino acids: CASSGTGVDQPQHF. Drawing the rest from reference TRBV5-5 and TRBJ1-5, the complete variable domain is DAGVTQSPTHLIKTRGQQVTLRCSPISGHKSVSWYQQVLGQGPQFIFQYYEKEERGRGNFPDRFSARQFPNYSSELNVNALLLGDSALYLCASSGTGVDQPQHFGDGTRLSIL.

The V call is TRBV15, the J call TRBJ1-1; D perhaps matches TRBD1 (5 bases). The CDR3 is 13 residues long. Germline CDR1 is LNHNV and CDR2 is YYDKDF (reference sequence). Trimming left V 8 bases short and J 7 bases short, with 17 bases between. The CDR3 nucleotides are TGTGCCACCGGGGAGAGGCGGGGACTTGAAGCTTTCTTT. It yields the protein CATGERRGLEAFF.

The rearrangement uses TRBV19 and TRBJ2-5; D gene uncertain. Germline V gene data show CDR1 as LNHDA and CDR2 as SQIVND (reference sequence). This CDR3 spans 13 amino acids. The V end lost 6 bases, the J end lost 3 bases, and 11 bases lay between the germline ends. CDR3 region: CASSKNKEETQYF. The CDR3 DNA is TGTGCCAGTAGCAAAAACAAAGAAGAGACCCAGTACTTC.

The chain carries TRBV7-2 and TRBJ2-1, with a weak D call TRBD1 (5 bases). With 5 bases removed from V and 2 bases from J, the gap between germline ends came to 10 bases. From germline, CDR1 is SGHTA and CDR2 FQGNSA. This CDR3 is built from 14 residues. DNA for the CDR3: TGTGCCAGCAGCACAAAGGGGACCTACAATGAGCAGTTCTTC. Its protein is CASSTKGTYNEQFF.

The chain links TRBV7-9 to TRBJ1-2; D call uncertain. Germline V gene sequence: CDR1 SEHNR, CDR2 FQNEAQ (reference sequence). V dropped 10 bases and J dropped 9 bases, with 21 bases sitting between them. This CDR3 has 13 residues. The DNA of the CDR3 is TGTGCCACCCATGCGGGGTTGGACCTTAGCTACACCTTC. It yields the protein CATHAGLDLSYTF.

In this sample, this clonotype turned up once. The V and J genes are TRBV7-9 and TRBJ2-5; TRBD1 matches 9 bases. The germline gives CDR1 SEHNR, CDR2 FQNEAQ (reference sequence). The CDR3 runs to 15 residues. Trimming cost V 5 bases and J 11 bases; bases outside gene matches: 15. The CDR3 nucleotides read TGTGCCAGCAGCCCAGGACAGGGGATCAACGATGAGCAGTACTTC. Translating gives CASSPGQGINDEQYF.

The V and J genes are TRBV10-3 and TRBJ1-1; D uncertain. The CDR3 totals 12 residues. Germline-derived CDR1 and CDR2 are ENHRY and SYGVKD. V was shortened by 6 bases and J by 4 bases, with 9 bases between the two germline ends. CDR3: CAIRAEFTEAFF. In nucleotides, the CDR3 is TGTGCCATCAGGGCCGAGTTCACTGAAGCTTTCTTT.

V is TRBV29-1 and J is TRBJ2-3; D could derive from TRBD1 or TRBD2 (5 bases each). The V end lost 5 bases, the J end lost 2 bases, and 11 bases lay between the germline ends. Germline V gene data show CDR1 as SQVTM and CDR2 as ANQGSEA. The CDR3 loop spans 13 amino acids. CDR3 loop: CSVRGRDTDTQYF. The CDR3 DNA sequence: TGCAGCGTTCGGGGCAGGGACACAGATACGCAGTATTTT.

The chain couples TRBV10-3 to TRBJ1-2; possibly TRBD1 for D (5 bases). This CDR3 contains 13 residues. Germline V CDR1 and CDR2: ENHRY, SYGVKD. V lost 4 bases and J 5 bases, leaving 11 bases between the germline ends. CDR3: CAISGGLTYGYTF. In DNA, the CDR3 is TGTGCCATCAGTGGGGGACTGACGTATGGCTACACCTTC.

This clonotype was seen once. For the CDR3, the DNA is TGTGCCAGCAGCTTTAGGGTAGCGGCCCGCTCCTACGAGCAGTACTTC. Amino acids: CASSFRVAARSYEQYF. This chain connects TRBV7-2 to TRBJ2-7; tentative D call: TRBD2 (6 bases). This CDR3 is 16 amino acids long. V lost 3 bases, J lost 0 bases, and 15 bases lay in between. Germline CDR1 SGHTA, CDR2 FQGNSA.

J is TRBJ2-1 and V is TRBV11-2; 7 nucleotides line up with TRBD2. The junction had 3 bases not matched to a gene; V was cut back by 5 bases and J by 8 bases. Germline V gives CDR1 SGHAT, CDR2 FQNNGV. CDR3 length: 12 amino acids. CDR3 sequence reads: CASSQTSYEQFF. Written as DNA, the CDR3 is TGTGCCAGCAGCCAGACTAGCTATGAGCAGTTCTTC. The full variable domain, in which reference TRBV11-2 and TRBJ2-1 provide the parts outside the CDR3, is EAGVAQSPRYKIIEKRQSVAFWCNPISGHATLYWYQQILGQGPKLLIQFQNNGVVDDSQLPKDRFSAERLKGVDSTLKIQPAKLEDSAVYLCASSQTSYEQFFGPGTRLTVL.

J is TRBJ1-1 and V is TRBV28; D remains ambiguous. Germline CDR1 is MDHEN and CDR2 is SYDVKM. The V gene lost 11 bases and the J gene lost 0 bases, with 13 bases spanning the gap. The CDR3 contains 13 residues. This chain's CDR3 is CAGIGAMNTEAFF. The CDR3 nucleotides are TGTGCCGGGATCGGAGCCATGAACACTGAAGCTTTCTTT.

The chain has TRBV5-1 and TRBJ1-1; 7 nucleotides line up with TRBD1. V gave up 4 bases and J gave up 0 bases; unmatched junction bases: 6. The germline V gene encodes CDR1 SGHRS and CDR2 YFSETQ. This CDR3 spans 15 amino acids. The CDR3 region has the DNA TGCGCCAGCAGCGAACAGACAGGGATGAACACTGAAGCTTTCTTT. Amino acids: CASSEQTGMNTEAFF.

In its sample, this clonotype was seen a few times. The CDR3 bases are TGTGCCATCAGTGAGGCCGGCGGTTCACCCCTCCACTTT. Amino acids: CAISEAGGSPLHF. This sequence joins TRBV10-3 and TRBJ1-6; D unclear. Germline loops: CDR1 ENHRY, CDR2 SYGVKD. Trimming removed 2 bases at V and 9 bases at J, with 8 bases between. The CDR3 consists of 13 residues.

J is TRBJ2-1 and V is TRBV5-1; D uncertain. Looked up from germline, CDR1 is SGHRS and CDR2 is YFSETQ. CDR3 length equals 13 residues. Trimming left V 1 base short and J 7 bases short, with 9 bases between. The CDR3 region has the DNA TGCGCCAGCAGCTTGCTCTCCGCGAATGAGCAGTTCTTC. Translating it yields CASSLLSANEQFF.

The V gene is TRBV2, the J gene TRBJ1-1; D is undetermined. The germline CDR1 and CDR2 sequences are SNHLY and FYNNEI. With 7 bases removed from V and 3 bases from J, the gap between germline ends came to 12 bases. CDR3 length: 13 amino acids. CDR3 DNA sequence: TGTGCCAGCACCAGTGAGGTGGACACTGAAGCTTTCTTT. Amino acid sequence: CASTSEVDTEAFF.

The chain carries TRBV15 and TRBJ2-7; 9 bases map to TRBD2. The CDR3 is made up of 19 amino acids. In germline, CDR1 is LNHNV, CDR2 YYDKDF (reference sequence). V lost 4 bases to trimming and J lost 0 bases; unmatched junction nucleotides: 16. The CDR3 DNA is TGTGCCACCAGCACGGGATCGGATTCCAGCGGGGGGTACTCCTACGAGCAGTACTTC. The encoded protein is CATSTGSDSSGGYSYEQYF.

The V and J genes are TRBV7-9 and TRBJ2-1; 10 bases are shared with TRBD2. The CDR3 consists of 16 residues. V gave up 1 base and J gave up 5 bases; unmatched junction bases: 5. CDR1 and CDR2 from the germline V gene are SEHNR and FQNEAQ (reference sequence). In DNA, the CDR3 is TGTGCCAGCAGCTTAGGGACTAGCGGCACAAACAATGAGCAGTTCTTC. This translates into CASSLGTSGTNNEQFF.

The V and J genes are TRBV3-1 and TRBJ2-5, with no clear D. Trimming took off 3 bases at V and 11 bases at J, with 16 bases between the two ends. There are 13 residues in the CDR3. In germline, CDR1 is LGHDT, CDR2 YNNKEL (reference sequence). CDR3 in amino acids: CASSHLDAVLQYF. CDR3 nucleotides: TGTGCCAGCAGCCACTTGGACGCCGTCCTGCAGTACTTC.

V and J are TRBV5-1 and TRBJ2-2, with D tentatively TRBD2 (6 bases). V lost 2 bases, J lost 5 bases, and 10 bases lay in between. This CDR3 is 14 amino acids long. Germline CDR1 reads SGHRS; CDR2 reads YFSETQ. CDR3 nucleotides: TGCGCCAGCAGCTTTGGGACTCAAACCGGGGAGCTGTTTTTT. Residues: CASSFGTQTGELFF.